The 22 T cell receptor beta chains in this list originate from one sample, sequenced in a study of blood T cells in healthy people across ages. A J-beta primer mix and a sample-barcoded 5' primer were used in a second PCR of roughly 6 to 12 cycles. TCRdb re-derived calls from the 5' RACE reads in MiXCR, one entry per CDR3 protein. The sample shows more than 1,000,000 distinct CDR3 sequences, about 25% of them seen only once. This sample was shared with a second study, whose subject was T cells of mothers and their children.

The sequenced sample consisted of blood. The receptors shown here come from a girl aged 2-15 years in good health.

Written as DNA, the CDR3 is TGTGCCATCAGTGATACTATAGGACAGGGATACGAGCAGTACTTC. It translates to CAISDTIGQGYEQYF. V usage is TRBV10-3 and J usage is TRBJ2-7; 8 positions match TRBD1. Germline lookup yields CDR1 ENHRY and CDR2 SYGVKD. The CDR3 contains 15 residues. After removal of 3 bases from V and 4 bases from J, the junction contained 8 bases not matched to a gene.

This clonotype was picked up a small number of times. The chain is built from TRBV20-1 and TRBJ1-2; a weak D match, TRBD1 (6 bases). Trimming took 5 bases from V and 5 from J, leaving 21 bases between them. The CDR3 is made up of 15 amino acids. Germline V gene data show CDR1 as DFQATT and CDR2 as SNEGSKA (reference sequence). The CDR3 is CSAPRGAAGEYGYTF. DNA for the CDR3: TGCAGTGCTCCCCGTGGGGCGGCAGGGGAATATGGCTACACCTTC.

V usage is TRBV11-2 and J usage is TRBJ2-5; D possibly uses TRBD1 or TRBD2 (5 bases each). The germline gives CDR1 SGHAT, CDR2 FQNNGV. V was shortened by 1 base and J by 2 bases, with 14 bases between the two germline ends. This CDR3 contains 16 residues. The DNA for the CDR3 is TGTGCCAGCAGCTTAGGGGGGAACCTTTGGCAAGAGACCCAGTACTTC. Translating it yields CASSLGGNLWQETQYF.

This clonotype was observed a handful of times. The chain employs TRBV12-3 or TRBV12-4 and TRBJ1-3; D is uncertain. Deletions cut 4 bases from V and 0 bases from J, with 10 bases between. This CDR3 has 15 amino acids. CDR3 sequence (DNA): TGTGCCAGCAGTTCCACAGAGGACTCTGGAAACACCATATATTTT. It translates to CASSSTEDSGNTIYF.

The sample holds a few counts of this clonotype. The V and J genes are TRBV4-3 and TRBJ2-3; the match to TRBD1 covers 7 bases. The ends lost 1 base at V and 5 bases at J; junction bases unmatched: 12. The CDR3 spans 17 residues. The germline gives CDR1 LGHNA, CDR2 YSLEER. CDR3 bases: TGCGCCAGCAGCCAAGGCCTTACCGGGACAGACAAAGATACGCAGTATTTT. Translation gives CASSQGLTGTDKDTQYF.

Here the CDR3 DNA reads TGTGCCAGCAGTTACGGGGGCGGGAGTATTGGCGAGCAGTACTTC. Translation: CASSYGGGSIGEQYF. J is TRBJ2-7 and V is TRBV6-6; a weak D match, TRBD2 (7 bases). CDR1 is MNHNY and CDR2 is SVGAGI in the germline V gene (reference sequence). The CDR3 is 15 amino acids. Trimming cost V 2 bases and J 6 bases, with 17 bases left between them.

On this clonotype: Mismatch with germline at one junction end may stem from a read error. The V gene is TRBV9, the J gene TRBJ2-5; 10 bases align to TRBD1. This CDR3 spans 14 amino acids. Looked up from germline, CDR1 is SGDLS and CDR2 is YYNGEE. In DNA, the CDR3 is TGTGCCAGCAGCGCCGGGACAGGGGCGGTAGAGCAGTCCTTC. This gives the protein CASSAGTGAVEQSF.

This clonotype was detected only a few times. The chain combines TRBV27 with TRBJ2-3; D gene uncertain. This CDR3 is 13 amino acids long. Trimming left V 3 bases short and J 5 bases short, with 9 bases between. The germline V gene has CDR1 MNHEY and CDR2 SMNVEV (reference sequence). CDR3 residues: CASSFSYGDTQYF. CDR3 coding DNA: TGTGCCAGCAGTTTCTCCTACGGAGATACGCAGTATTTT.

The chain links TRBV28 to TRBJ1-4; the D is unclear. There are 16 residues in the CDR3. CDR1 is MDHEN, CDR2 SYDVKM, per germline. Trimming took 3 bases from V and 0 from J, leaving 11 bases between them. The CDR3 spells CASSFQGGPTNEKLFF. The CDR3 DNA sequence: TGTGCCAGCAGTTTTCAAGGCGGTCCAACTAATGAAAAACTGTTTTTT.

This clonotype has at least ten counts. The chain combines TRBV27 with TRBJ2-1, with 9 bases lining up with TRBD1. Per germline, CDR1 MNHEY and CDR2 SMNVEV (reference sequence). The V gene end was trimmed by 5 bases and the J gene end by 8 bases; junction bases not matched to a gene: 13. The CDR3 spans 16 residues. CDR3 sequence (DNA): TGTGCCAGCAGTGCCTTCCCGGGGGACAGGGTGGATGAGCAGTTCTTC. Its translation is CASSAFPGDRVDEQFF.

In its sample, this clonotype was seen a few times. V is TRBV5-6 and J is TRBJ2-5, with D possibly matching TRBD1 (5 bases). CDR1 and CDR2 (germline): SGHDT, YYEEEE. This CDR3 has 14 residues. V lost 4 bases and J 1 base, leaving 11 bases between the germline ends. CDR3 DNA: TGTGCCAGCAGCCTTCCGACAGCCCAAGAGACCCAGTACTTC. It codes for CASSLPTAQETQYF.

V usage is TRBV29-1 and J usage is TRBJ2-5; tentatively, D is TRBD2 (6 bases). This CDR3 region has 14 residues. V lost 4 bases and J 3 bases, leaving 15 bases between the germline ends. Germline CDR1 is SQVTM and CDR2 is ANQGSEA. CDR3 sequence reads: CSVAGGAGKETQYF. The CDR3 nucleotides are TGCAGCGTTGCCGGAGGAGCGGGCAAAGAGACCCAGTACTTC.

This chain joins TRBV27 and TRBJ2-7, with TRBD2 identical over 7 bases. From germline, CDR1 is MNHEY and CDR2 SMNVEV (reference sequence). The CDR3 extends over 14 amino acids. The ends lost 5 bases at V and 6 bases at J; junction bases unmatched: 10. The CDR3 DNA follows: TGTGCCAGCAGTCGGGGCGGGAGTCTGATCGAGCAGTACTTC. Translating gives CASSRGGSLIEQYF.

This clonotype appeared once. The chain uses TRBV7-9 and TRBJ2-7; 7 bases align to TRBD1. Germline CDR1 is SEHNR and CDR2 is FQNEAQ (reference sequence). The CDR3 loop spans 15 amino acids. With V trimmed by 2 bases and J by 4 bases, 8 bases remained unmatched. For the CDR3, the DNA is TGTGCCAGCAGCTTAAGTCGTCAGGGGGAGTACGAGCAGTACTTC. This gives the protein CASSLSRQGEYEQYF.

CDR3 coding DNA: TGTGCCAGCAGTAGAGACCCGGGTTTTGGCTACACCTTC. Translating gives CASSRDPGFGYTF. The V gene is TRBV6-5, the J gene TRBJ1-2, with D unclear. V was clipped by 5 bases and J by 7 bases, with 14 bases between them. Looked up from germline, CDR1 is MNHEY and CDR2 is SVGAGI. This CDR3 region has 13 residues.

This clonotype was observed a handful of times. The V and J genes are TRBV27 and TRBJ2-1; TRBD2 matches 7 bases. Near its end, the DNA agrees better with TRBJ2-7, so the J call may be wrong. This CDR3 region has 15 residues. The germline gives CDR1 MNHEY, CDR2 SMNVEV (reference sequence). The CDR3 loop is CASSFYGTKGNEQYF. The CDR3 coding sequence is TGTGCCAGCAGTTTTTATGGGACTAAAGGAAACGAGCAGTACTTC.

This clonotype was detected only a few times. The chain links TRBV5-5 to TRBJ2-7, with D perhaps being TRBD1 or TRBD2 (5 bases each). Deletions cut 4 bases from V and 3 bases from J, with 14 bases between. Germline V gene lookup returns CDR1 SGHKS and CDR2 YYEKEE (reference sequence). The CDR3 totals 14 residues. The CDR3, as DNA: TGTGCCAGCAGCCCATCCGGGGCTCACTACGAGCAGTACTTC. Protein: CASSPSGAHYEQYF.

There are a few counts of this clonotype. V and J are TRBV10-3 and TRBJ2-1; D not certain. The germline V and J ends were trimmed by 1 base and 5 bases, with 6 bases remaining between them. CDR3 length: 13 amino acids. Germline CDR1 is ENHRY and CDR2 is SYGVKD. This CDR3 is CAISEFINNEQFF. CDR3 sequence (DNA): TGTGCCATCAGTGAGTTTATAAACAATGAGCAGTTCTTC.

This clonotype was seen more than once but under ten times. The rearrangement links TRBV12-3 or TRBV12-4 to TRBJ1-5; 7 nucleotides agree with TRBD1. The V and J ends lost 3 bases and 1 base, in that order; junction bases with no gene match: 3. The CDR3 is 15 amino acids. The CDR3 loop is CASSLTGTSNQPQHF. Written as DNA, the CDR3 is TGTGCCAGCAGTTTGACAGGGACGAGCAATCAGCCCCAGCATTTT.

The table lists this clonotype with a few counts. The chain employs TRBV7-9 and TRBJ2-1, with 10 positions matching TRBD2. Per the germline V gene, CDR1 is SEHNR and CDR2 is FQNEAQ (reference sequence). This CDR3 region has 16 residues. The ends lost 1 base at V and 2 bases at J; junction bases unmatched: 2. CDR3 DNA: TGTGCCAGCAGCTTAGAACTAGCGGGGCCCTACAATGAGCAGTTCTTC. This sequence encodes CASSLELAGPYNEQFF.

The rearrangement uses TRBV2 and TRBJ1-5; D unclear. V was clipped by 7 bases and J by 4 bases, with 11 bases between them. Germline V gene lookup returns CDR1 SNHLY and CDR2 FYNNEI. This CDR3 contains 13 residues. The CDR3 nucleotides are TGTGCCAGCACGGGATACTTAAATCAGCCCCAGCATTTT. Its translation: CASTGYLNQPQHF.

The genes are TRBV9 and TRBJ2-6; the D gene is possibly TRBD1 (5 bases). This CDR3 spans 16 amino acids. CDR1 SGDLS and CDR2 YYNGEE come from the germline V gene. The ends were cut back, 0 bases at V and 0 bases at J, with 7 bases in the middle. The CDR3 region has the DNA TGTGCCAGCAGCGTAGCGCAGGGCTCTGGGGCCAACGTCCTGACTTTC. It is translated as CASSVAQGSGANVLTF.